These T cell receptor beta chains were read from a single sample in a study of blood T cell repertoires in COVID-19. Libraries were prepared by immunoSEQ multiplex PCR; TCRdb keeps only in-frame clonotypes and omits some of them. The sample has around 140,000 clones, roughly 84% seen once. The sample consisted of peripheral blood. All receptors derive from a man under 40 with COVID-19, enrolled during active disease. The CDR3 runs from the conserved cysteine through the conserved F or W. A D gene is named only where the DNA matches it firmly. Only some rows state a clone size, as once, few, many or a class for expanded clones.

abundance	v_gene	j_gene	d_gene	CDR3nt	CDR3aa
-	TRBV5-4	TRBJ1-4	TRBD1	TGTGCCAGCAGCAGCGGGACAGGGAGTGAAAAACTGTTTTTT	CASSSGTGSEKLFF
-	TRBV3-1/TRBV3-2	TRBJ2-3	TRBD2	TGTGCCAGCAGCCAAGGTAGCGGGAGGGGCACAGATACGCAGTATTTT	CASSQGSGRGTDTQYF
-	TRBV5-1	TRBJ2-7	TRBD2	TGCGCCAGCAGACCGGCCGGGACTAGCGTCTACGAGCAGTACTTC	CASRPAGTSVYEQYF
once	TRBV24-1	TRBJ2-6	TRBD1	TGTGCCACCAGTTCAACCCCCGGGACAGGGACCTCTGGGGCCAACGTCCTGACTTTC	CATSSTPGTGTSGANVLTF
-	TRBV20-1	TRBJ1-2	TRBD1	TGCAGTGCTAGTAGACAGGGCGCCTGGGGCTACACCTTC	CSASRQGAWGYTF
-	TRBV25-1	TRBJ1-1	-	TGTGCCAGCACCGAAGGGGGTTTAGGCACTGAAGCTTTCTTT	CASTEGGLGTEAFF
once	TRBV5-1	TRBJ2-1	TRBD2	TGCGCCAGCAGAGTAGGACTAGCGGGAGTGAATGAGCAGTTCTTC	CASRVGLAGVNEQFF
once	TRBV11-2	TRBJ2-7	TRBD2	TGTGCCAGCAGCCAGACCACGGGACTAGCGGGAGGCGAGCAGTACTTC	CASSQTTGLAGGEQYF
-	TRBV28	TRBJ1-2	TRBD1	TGTGCCAGCGGAAGACATGGACAGGGGATATTCTATGGCTACACCTTC	CASGRHGQGIFYGYTF
once	TRBV19	TRBJ1-4	TRBD1	TGTGCCAGTCGGACAGGGGGCGAAAAACTGTTTTTT	CASRTGGEKLFF
-	TRBV19	TRBJ2-3	-	TGTGCCGCCGCCTGGAGAATCACAGATACGCAGTATTTT	CAAAWRITDTQYF
-	TRBV9	TRBJ2-3	-	TGTGCCAGCAGCGTAGCTAGCACAGATACGCAGTATTTT	CASSVASTDTQYF
-	TRBV2	TRBJ2-5	-	TGTGCCAGCACCAACGGGAATTTAAAGACCCAGTACTTC	CASTNGNLKTQYF
-	TRBV19	TRBJ2-3	-	TGTGCCAGTAGTATAGACGTGGGGGCTACAGATACGCAGTATTTT	CASSIDVGATDTQYF
once	TRBV7-2	TRBJ1-5	TRBD1	TGTGCCAGCAGACTTGACAGGGGATGGAATCAGCCCCAGCATTTT	CASRLDRGWNQPQHF
-	TRBV10-3	TRBJ1-2	TRBD1	TGTGCCAACGGTCCGGGACAGGGATTAGGAAGCTACACCTTC	CANGPGQGLGSYTF
-	TRBV19	TRBJ2-1	-	TGTGCCAGTAGTATACTGGTCTACTCCTACAATGAGCAGTTCTTC	CASSILVYSYNEQFF
-	TRBV7-8	TRBJ2-5	-	TGTGCCAGCAGCTCTCACTCCGAGGGGACCCAGTACTTC	CASSSHSEGTQYF
-	TRBV7-2	TRBJ1-6	TRBD1	TGTGCCAGCAGCTTAGGGACAGGGTACGCACCCCTCCACTTT	CASSLGTGYAPLHF
-	TRBV19	TRBJ2-7	TRBD2	TGTGCCAGTAGCCCCGGACTAGCGGTCGAGCAGTACTTC	CASSPGLAVEQYF
-	TRBV28	TRBJ2-7	-	TGTGCCAGCACCCTACAGAGTACCTACGAGCAGTACTTC	CASTLQSTYEQYF
-	TRBV2	TRBJ2-5	TRBD2	TGTGCCAGTAGGGTAGCGGGAGGGTTGGAGACCCAGTACTTC	CASRVAGGLETQYF
-	TRBV6-6	TRBJ1-2	-	TGTGCCAGCAAAGTGAGGGACTATGGCTACACCTTC	CASKVRDYGYTF
-	TRBV19	TRBJ2-6	-	TGTGCCAGTAGCTACTCTGGGGCCAACGTCCTGACTTTC	CASSYSGANVLTF
-	TRBV28	TRBJ2-7	TRBD2	TGTGCCAGCAGTCATCTAGCGGGAGGGCTTTACGAGCAGTACTTC	CASSHLAGGLYEQYF
-	TRBV10-2	TRBJ2-5	-	TGCGCCAGCAGTGATCGGGGGGCCTGGGAGACCCAGTACTTC	CASSDRGAWETQYF
-	TRBV29-1	TRBJ2-1	-	TGCAGCGTAACAGGATTGTCCTACAATGAGCAGTTCTTC	CSVTGLSYNEQFF
-	TRBV10-3	TRBJ2-1	TRBD2	TGTGCCATCAGACAGATCGGACTAGCGGGAGTTAATGAGCAGTTCTTC	CAIRQIGLAGVNEQFF